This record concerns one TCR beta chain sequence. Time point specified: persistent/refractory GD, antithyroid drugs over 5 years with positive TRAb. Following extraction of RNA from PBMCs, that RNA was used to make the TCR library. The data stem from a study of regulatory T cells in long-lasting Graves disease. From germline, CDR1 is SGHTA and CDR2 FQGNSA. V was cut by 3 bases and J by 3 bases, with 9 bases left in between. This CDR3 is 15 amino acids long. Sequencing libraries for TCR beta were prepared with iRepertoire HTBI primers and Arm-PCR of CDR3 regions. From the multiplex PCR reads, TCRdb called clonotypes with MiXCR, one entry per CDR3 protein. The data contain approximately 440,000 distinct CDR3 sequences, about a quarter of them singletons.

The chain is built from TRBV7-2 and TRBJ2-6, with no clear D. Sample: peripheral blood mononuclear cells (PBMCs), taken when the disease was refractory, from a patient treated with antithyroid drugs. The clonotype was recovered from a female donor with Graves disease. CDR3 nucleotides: TGTGCCAGCAGCTTTTCTTCCCTTGGGGCCAACGTCCTGACTTTC. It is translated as CASSFSSLGANVLTF.